This TCR beta chain was sequenced in a study of radiotherapy plus CTLA-4 blockade in lung cancer. Across the study: Among all patients, 18% showed objective responses, while 30% to 35% had disease control. General study points: In blood, tumor-derived TCR clones expanded after radiotherapy plus ipilimumab.

This CDR3 is 16 amino acids long. Losses at the gene ends were 0 bases for V and 2 bases for J; bases not matched to a gene: 4. Germline assignment: CDR1 MNHEY and CDR2 SVGAGI. Focal radiation plus CTLA-4 blockade with ipilimumab was given to patients with chemo-refractory metastatic non-small-cell lung cancer. On this clone: Antigen specificity is unknown.

Using immunoSEQ multiplex PCR, the repertoire was profiled, and TCRdb retains in-frame clones only, with some absent. Of some 67,000 clones in the sample, around 77% were seen once. The specimen was peripheral blood, collected from a patient treated with radiotherapy plus ipilimumab. The chain employs TRBV6-5 and TRBJ2-3, with 8 positions matching TRBD1. This clonotype was sampled from a human donor with non-small cell lung cancer whose response to radiotherapy plus ipilimumab could not be evaluated. Some clones in this sample may be carry-over from other donors' samples. CDR3 residues: CASSYSSRGPTDTQYF. The CDR3 DNA reads as TGTGCCAGCAGTTACTCGTCCAGGGGGCCCACAGATACGCAGTATTTT.